These 11 T cell receptor beta chains originate from one sample sequenced in a study of CD8 T cells in Susac syndrome (dated by TCRdb to the late 2010s). Library generation was performed with the immunoSEQ multiplex PCR assay. RNA was extracted using the RNeasy kit, and about 0.5 to 1 ug of the RNA was reverse transcribed with random hexamers. TCRdb cleaned the public reads at Q25 with fastp, built clones with MiXCR and kept in-frame beta chains. Merged by CDR3 protein, the rows form single entries marked with the most common genes and DNA. Here the sample has about 300,000 distinct CDR3 sequences; almost 85% occur a single time. Of the sample, 0.2% to 0.25% falls within the top ten clones. Input material: CD8+ T cells from PBMCs. The receptors originated from a human donor with multiple sclerosis.

This clonotype was seen only a few times. The chain combines TRBV6-5 with TRBJ1-2; no firm D call. Germline values: CDR1 MNHEY, CDR2 SVGAGI. This CDR3 region has 13 residues. V dropped 3 bases and J dropped 2 bases, with 7 bases sitting between them. CDR3 nucleotide sequence: TGTGCCAGCAGTTATGCCGAAAACTATGGCTACACCTTC. Its protein product is CASSYAENYGYTF.

V is TRBV20-1 and J is TRBJ2-2; 8 nucleotides line up with TRBD2. The V gene's germline CDR1 is DFQATT and CDR2 SNEGSKA (reference sequence). The CDR3 sequence is 14 residues long. V shed 5 bases and J 7 bases; nucleotides not matched to a gene: 9. The CDR3, as DNA: TGCAGTGCTCCGGAGCGGGAGTTTATCGGGGAGCTGTTTTTT. It encodes CSAPEREFIGELFF.

The gene calls are TRBV19 and TRBJ2-6; D not certain. V was shortened by 8 bases and J by 0 bases, with 2 bases between the two germline ends. The CDR3 is made up of 12 amino acids. CDR1 is LNHDA, CDR2 SQIVND, per germline (reference sequence). The DNA of the CDR3 is TGTGCCAGTGACTCTGGGGCCAACGTCCTGACTTTC. It encodes CASDSGANVLTF.

V gene TRBV6-2 or TRBV6-3 combines with J gene TRBJ2-3; perhaps TRBD2 as D (5 bases). This CDR3 spans 13 amino acids. Trimming stripped 6 bases from V and 5 bases from J, with 12 bases between. In germline, CDR1 is MNHEY, CDR2 SVGEGT. CDR3 residues: CASSPLRGDTQYF. The DNA of the CDR3 is TGTGCCAGCAGCCCCCTCCGGGGAGATACGCAGTATTTT.

The J gene is TRBJ1-1, the V gene TRBV4-3, with D perhaps TRBD1 (5 bases). Trimming left V 1 base short and J 0 bases short, with 15 bases between. In germline, CDR1 is LGHNA, CDR2 YSLEER. The CDR3 runs 17 residues. The DNA of the CDR3 is TGCGCCAGCAGCCAAGGCTATTTACAGGTTATGAACACTGAAGCTTTCTTT. This gives the protein CASSQGYLQVMNTEAFF.

The chain joins TRBV28 to TRBJ1-4; no clear D gene. The CDR3 is 14 amino acids. CDR1 MDHEN and CDR2 SYDVKM come from the germline V gene. Trimming stripped 4 bases from V and 5 bases from J, with 11 bases between. The DNA of the CDR3 is TGTGCCAGCAGTTCCTCCCTTAAGAATGAAAAACTGTTTTTT. Protein sequence: CASSSSLKNEKLFF.

This chain connects TRBV2 to TRBJ2-7, with D perhaps matching TRBD1 (5 bases). Germline loops: CDR1 SNHLY, CDR2 FYNNEI. V lost 7 bases and J 5 bases, leaving 18 bases between the germline ends. The CDR3 spans 14 residues. The DNA of the CDR3 is TGTGCCAGCAATAAGGGGAAGAGAGTCCACGAGCAGTACTTC. It yields the protein CASNKGKRVHEQYF.

Regarding this clonotype: The junction departs from the called germline gene at one end, perhaps through a read error. The CDR3 here is CASSLGITSTDTQYF. CDR3 DNA: TGTGCTAGCAGCTTAGGAATAACTAGCACAGATACGCAGTATTTT. The J gene is TRBJ2-3, the V gene TRBV7-7; no clear D gene. In germline, CDR1 is SSHAT, CDR2 FNYEAQ (reference sequence). The CDR3 spans 15 residues.

V and J are TRBV20-1 and TRBJ1-1, with D possibly being TRBD1 (6 bases). CDR1 is DFQATT and CDR2 is SNEGSKA in the germline V gene (reference sequence). This CDR3 is 15 amino acids long. The V gene lost 3 bases and the J gene lost 0 bases, with 14 bases spanning the gap. In DNA, the CDR3 is TGCAGTGCTAGGGCCCCCGGGGGCGTGAACACTGAAGCTTTCTTT. It is translated as CSARAPGGVNTEAFF.

This clonotype was found once. V usage is TRBV7-2 and J usage is TRBJ2-7; 13 nucleotides match TRBD2. From germline, CDR1 is SGHTA and CDR2 FQGNSA. The J segment lost 3 bases and the V segment lost 1 base, leaving 3 bases of the junction unmatched. The CDR3 loop spans 16 amino acids. CDR3 sequence (DNA): TGTGCCAGCAGCTTAGGGACTAGCGGGAGCATCTACGAGCAGTACTTC. Translated, it gives CASSLGTSGSIYEQYF. The full variable domain, completed using reference TRBV7-2 and TRBJ2-7, is GAGVSQSPSNKVTEKGKDVELRCDPISGHTALYWYRQSLGQGLEFLIYFQGNSAPDKSGLPSDRFSAERTGGSVSTLTIQRTQQEDSAVYLCASSLGTSGSIYEQYFGPGTRLTVT.

The chain is built from TRBV20-1 and TRBJ2-7; D may be TRBD2 (5 bases). The V end lost 0 bases, the J end lost 0 bases, and 12 bases lay between the germline ends. CDR1 DFQATT and CDR2 SNEGSKA come from the germline V gene (reference sequence). The CDR3 contains 15 residues. CDR3 protein: CSARDDVGASYEQYF. The CDR3 nucleotides read TGCAGTGCTAGAGATGATGTGGGAGCCTCCTACGAGCAGTACTTC.